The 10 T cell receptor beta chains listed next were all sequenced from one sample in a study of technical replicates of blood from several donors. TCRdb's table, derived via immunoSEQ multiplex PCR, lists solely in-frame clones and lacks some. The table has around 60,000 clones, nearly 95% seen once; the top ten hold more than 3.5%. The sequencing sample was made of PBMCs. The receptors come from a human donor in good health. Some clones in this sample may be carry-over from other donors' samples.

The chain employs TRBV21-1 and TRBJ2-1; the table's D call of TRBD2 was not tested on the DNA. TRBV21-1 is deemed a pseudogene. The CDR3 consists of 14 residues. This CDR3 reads CASSKQTGSGEQFF. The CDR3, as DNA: TGTGCCAGCAGCAAGCAGACGGGAAGCGGTGAGCAGTTCTTC.

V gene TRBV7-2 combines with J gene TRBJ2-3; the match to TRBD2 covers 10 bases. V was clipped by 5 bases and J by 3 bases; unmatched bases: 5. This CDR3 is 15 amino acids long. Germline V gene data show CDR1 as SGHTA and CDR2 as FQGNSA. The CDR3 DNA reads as TGTGCCAGCAGCCCTAGCGGGAGTAGAACAGATACGCAGTATTTT. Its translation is CASSPSGSRTDTQYF.

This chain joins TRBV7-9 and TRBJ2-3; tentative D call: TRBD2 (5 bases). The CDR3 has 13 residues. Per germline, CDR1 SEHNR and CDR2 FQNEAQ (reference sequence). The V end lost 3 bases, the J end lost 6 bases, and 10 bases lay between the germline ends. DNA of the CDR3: TGTGCCAGCAGCTTGAGGCGAGGGGATACGCAGTATTTT. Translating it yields CASSLRRGDTQYF.

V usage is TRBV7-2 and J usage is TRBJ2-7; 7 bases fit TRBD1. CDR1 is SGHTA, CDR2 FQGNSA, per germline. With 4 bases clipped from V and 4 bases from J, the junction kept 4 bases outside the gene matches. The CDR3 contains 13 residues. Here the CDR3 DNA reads TGTGCCAGCAGCTACCAGACAGGGTACGAGCAGTACTTC. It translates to CASSYQTGYEQYF.

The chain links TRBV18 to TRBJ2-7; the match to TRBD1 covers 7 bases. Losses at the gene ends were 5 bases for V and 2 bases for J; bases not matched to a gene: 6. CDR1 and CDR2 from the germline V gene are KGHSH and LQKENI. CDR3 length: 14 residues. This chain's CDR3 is CASSIGQGAYEQYF. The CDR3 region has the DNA TGTGCCAGCTCAATCGGGCAGGGGGCCTACGAGCAGTACTTC. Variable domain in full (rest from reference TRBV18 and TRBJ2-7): NAGVMQNPRHLVRRRGQEARLRCSPMKGHSHVYWYRQLPEEGLKFMVYLQKENIIDESGMPKERFSAEFPKEGPSILRIQQVVRGDSAAYFCASSIGQGAYEQYFGPGTRLTVT.

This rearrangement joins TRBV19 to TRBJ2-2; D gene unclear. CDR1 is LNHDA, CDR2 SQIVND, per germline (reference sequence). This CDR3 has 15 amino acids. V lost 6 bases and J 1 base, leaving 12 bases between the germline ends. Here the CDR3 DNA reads TGTGCCAGTAGCGGAACCCGACAGAACACCGGGGAGCTGTTTTTT. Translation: CASSGTRQNTGELFF.

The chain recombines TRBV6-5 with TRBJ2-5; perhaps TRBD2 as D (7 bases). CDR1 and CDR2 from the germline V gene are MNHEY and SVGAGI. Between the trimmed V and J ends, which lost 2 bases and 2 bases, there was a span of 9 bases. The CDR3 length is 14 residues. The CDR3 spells CASSYSGTQETQYF. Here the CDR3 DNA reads TGTGCCAGCAGTTACAGCGGGACACAAGAGACCCAGTACTTC.

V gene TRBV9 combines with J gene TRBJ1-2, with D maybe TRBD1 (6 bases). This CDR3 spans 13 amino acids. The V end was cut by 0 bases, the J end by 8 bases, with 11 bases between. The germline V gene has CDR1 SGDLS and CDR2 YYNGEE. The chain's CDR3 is CASSVGQGYGYTF. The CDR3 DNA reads TGTGCCAGCAGCGTAGGGCAGGGGTACGGCTACACCTTC.

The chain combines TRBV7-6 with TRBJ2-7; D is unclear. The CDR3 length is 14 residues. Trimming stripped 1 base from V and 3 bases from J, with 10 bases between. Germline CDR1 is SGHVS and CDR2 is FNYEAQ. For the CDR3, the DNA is TGTGCCAGCAGCTTAGTCCCAGGCAACTACGAGCAGTACTTC. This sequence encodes CASSLVPGNYEQYF.

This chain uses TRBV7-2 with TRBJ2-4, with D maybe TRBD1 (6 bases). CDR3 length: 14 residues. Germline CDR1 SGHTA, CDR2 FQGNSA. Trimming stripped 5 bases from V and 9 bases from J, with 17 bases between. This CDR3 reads CASSRFDRKGIQYF. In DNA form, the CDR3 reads TGTGCCAGCAGCCGCTTCGACAGGAAGGGCATTCAGTACTTC.